This TCR beta chain was sequenced during a study of lymphopenia after photon versus proton radiotherapy. Here immunoSEQ multiplex PCR was the method, and the copy in TCRdb shows in-frame clones only, minus some. Seen here are more than 70,000 clones, around 83% observed once, and the top ten hold approximately 1.3%. Points from the study as a whole: Oligoclonal CD8+ Temra expansion after nadir drove photon patients' diversity drop.

Of note for this clone: Antigen unknown.

This sequence was found in a man in his sixties with pancreatic cancer. Sample: peripheral blood, taken from a patient treated with proton-based radiotherapy.

CDR3 in amino acids: CASSPLLGSGRLSGTGELFF. The DNA for the CDR3 is TGCGCCAGCAGCCCTCTCCTGGGTAGCGGGAGGTTGTCGGGCACCGGGGAGCTGTTTTTT. This chain joins TRBV5-1 and TRBJ2-2; 10 positions match TRBD2. Germline CDR1 and CDR2: SGHRS and YFSETQ. CDR3 length: 20 residues. V shed 4 bases and J 4 bases; nucleotides not matched to a gene: 19.